This T cell receptor beta chain was identified in a study of regulatory T cells in long-lasting Graves disease. Whole-study context: Graves' patients with a new diagnosis had received antithyroid drugs under 3 months. Broader study findings: The sample size was small, and this may have reduced accuracy. Among samples with persistent disease, TRBV28, TRBJ1-2 and TRBJ2-5 were favored.

The time point denotes: newly diagnosed GD, antithyroid drugs for less than 3 months. PBMC-derived RNA was used for the TCR library. For TCR beta, libraries came from iRepertoire HTBI primers and Arm-PCR of CDR3 regions. As handled by the study authors: Segment identification across samples yielded around 61 TRBV and some 13 TRBJ segments. From the multiplex PCR reads, TCRdb called clonotypes with MiXCR, one entry per CDR3 protein. TCRdb, not the original authors, processed these V and J calls. Of 300,000 to 400,000 distinct CDR3 sequences listed, about 18% are singletons. J gave up 5 bases and V 2 bases, and 2 bases lay outside the gene matches. The V gene's germline CDR1 is MNHEY and CDR2 SVGAGI. The CDR3 has 15 amino acids. This clonotype was seen many times. The target antigen is unknown.

This clonotype was obtained from a female donor with Graves disease. The sample here was peripheral blood mononuclear cells (PBMCs), taken at new diagnosis, from a patient treated with antithyroid drugs. V gene TRBV6-5 combines with J gene TRBJ1-4; 10 nucleotides agree with TRBD1. The CDR3: CASSYQGQGNEKLFF. The CDR3 DNA is TGTGCCAGCAGTTACCAGGGACAGGGGAATGAAAAACTGTTTTTT.